This T cell receptor (beta chain) was captured in a study of blood T cells in healthy people across ages. Findings and caveats of the study: Using unsorted PBMCs precluded a conclusive naive versus antigen-experienced comparison. Roughly linearly, TCR beta diversity per million T cells fell as age increased.

Details on this clonotype: Its antigen is unknown. This sequence may be a read error, since a much larger clone differs from it by one base.

For the second PCR, which ran for about 6 to 11 cycles, a sample-barcoded 5' primer and a J-beta primer mix were used. Via MiXCR, TCRdb re-called the 5' RACE reads, giving one row per CDR3 protein. The sample lists fewer than 950,000 distinct CDR3 sequences, 30% to 45% seen once, with under 15% in the top ten. Isolating PBMCs gave at least 7 million of these cells per sample. Losses at the gene ends were 8 bases for V and 2 bases for J; bases not matched to a gene: 9. CDR3 length: 15 amino acids. Per germline, CDR1 DFQATT and CDR2 SNEGSKA (reference sequence). The TCR was taken from a man aged 18 to 30 in good health. Sequenced sample: blood. The rearrangement links TRBV20-1 to TRBJ2-1, with 10 bases that match TRBD2. The CDR3 spells CSTGLLAGAYNEQFF. In DNA, the CDR3 is TGCAGTACTGGGCTTCTAGCGGGGGCCTACAATGAGCAGTTCTTC.